Here is one T cell receptor beta chain with its context. Its target is unknown. The CDR3 runs to 12 residues. V lost 5 bases and J 0 bases, leaving 4 bases between the germline ends. From germline, CDR1 is SNHLY and CDR2 FYNNEI. One or more pre-ART and two or more post-ART PBMC samples were available from each donor. The study used samples holding about 0.9-10 million cryopreserved PBMC before DNA extraction. This entry comes from a study of long-term antiretroviral therapy in people with HIV. This was the immunoSEQ v3.0 assay at survey level. Generated by immunoSEQ multiplex PCR, the TCRdb table keeps only in-frame clones and is missing some. The repertoire holds 16,000 or so clones, with around 80% as singletons. Study-level results: Transplant-donor-level diversity was not reached after ART, though diversity increased.

The sequencing here drew on unsorted PBMCs, taken 2.1 years after starting antiretroviral therapy. The rearrangement joins TRBV2 to TRBJ2-5; D is ambiguous. This sequence originates from a man aged 35 to 55 with HIV. The CDR3 loop is CASSPYQETQYF. The CDR3 DNA sequence: TGTGCCAGCAGTCCGTACCAAGAGACCCAGTACTTC.